These 27 T cell receptor beta chains were all obtained from the same sample, sequenced in a study of blood T cells in healthy people across ages. A second PCR of 7 to 11 cycles used a sample-barcoded 5' primer and a J-beta primer mix. TCRdb reanalysed the 5' RACE reads using MiXCR and keeps one entry per CDR3 protein. The sample carries 590,000 or so distinct CDR3 sequences, about 30% recorded once. The sequenced sample consisted of blood. These receptors were collected from an elderly woman in good health.

This clonotype was picked up many times. CDR3 DNA: TGTGCCTGGAGTGTACAGGGCTACGAGCAGTACTTC. Translating it yields CAWSVQGYEQYF. The rearrangement uses TRBV30 and TRBJ2-7; a possible D gene is TRBD1 (6 bases). CDR1 is GTSNPN and CDR2 is SVGIG in the germline V gene (reference sequence). The ends were cut back, 0 bases at V and 3 bases at J, with 6 bases in the middle. The CDR3 runs 12 residues.

This clonotype was recorded at least ten times. This rearrangement joins TRBV4-1 to TRBJ2-5; weak D call: TRBD1 (6 bases). Germline-derived CDR1 and CDR2 are MGHRA and YSYEKL. Trimming took 5 bases from V and 3 from J, leaving 22 bases between them. This CDR3 contains 17 residues. The CDR3 nucleotides are TGCGCCAGCAGCATCCTATTAGGACAGCCAACGAAAGAGACCCAGTACTTC. Its translation is CASSILLGQPTKETQYF.

This clonotype came up many times. V usage is TRBV29-1 and J usage is TRBJ1-2; D might be TRBD1 (6 bases). The ends were cut back, 7 bases at V and 5 bases at J, with 17 bases in the middle. Germline loops: CDR1 SQVTM, CDR2 ANQGSEA. The CDR3 is 13 residues long. Here the CDR3 reads CSAVGASGYGYTF. In nucleotides, the CDR3 is TGCAGCGCCGTGGGGGCATCCGGGTATGGCTACACCTTC. The full variable domain, completed using reference TRBV29-1 and TRBJ1-2, is SAVISQKPSRDICQRGTSLTIQCQVDSQVTMMFWYRQQPGQSLTLIATANQGSEATYESGFVIDKFPISRPNLTFSTLTVSNMSPEDSSIYLCSAVGASGYGYTFGSGTRLTVV.

This clonotype was recorded at least ten times. This chain uses TRBV9 with TRBJ2-1, with D perhaps given as TRBD1 or TRBD2 (5 bases each). This CDR3 has 17 amino acids. The germline V and J ends were trimmed by 3 bases and 0 bases, with 16 bases remaining between them. Germline CDR1 SGDLS, CDR2 YYNGEE. DNA for the CDR3: TGTGCCAGCAGCGCCCGCAGGGACGCCCGCTCCTACAATGAGCAGTTCTTC. Its translation is CASSARRDARSYNEQFF. The whole variable domain, filled in from reference TRBV9 and TRBJ2-1, reads DSGVTQTPKHLITATGQRVTLRCSPRSGDLSVYWYQQSLDQGLQFLIQYYNGEERAKGNILERFSAQQFPDLHSELNLSSLELGDSALYFCASSARRDARSYNEQFFGPGTRLTVL.

This sequence joins TRBV4-2 and TRBJ2-7; D not resolved. This CDR3 has 16 residues. CDR1 LGHNA and CDR2 YNFKEQ come from the germline V gene. Trimming left V 0 bases short and J 6 bases short, with 18 bases between. The CDR3, as DNA: TGTGCCAGCAGCCAAGAAGTGAACCATCCTTTCAGCGAGCAGTACTTC. As protein: CASSQEVNHPFSEQYF.

This clonotype was counted ten times or more. This chain connects TRBV2 to TRBJ1-6; D remains unclear. In germline, CDR1 is SNHLY, CDR2 FYNNEI. The V gene lost 6 bases and the J gene lost 8 bases, with 11 bases spanning the gap. CDR3 size: 13 residues. CDR3 residues: CASSTLQDSPLHF. As DNA, the CDR3 is TGTGCCAGCAGCACGCTTCAGGATTCACCCCTCCACTTT.

This clonotype was detected many times. The V call is TRBV20-1, the J call TRBJ2-7; D unclear. The CDR3 is 14 amino acids. Germline V lookup: CDR1 DFQATT, CDR2 SNEGSKA (reference sequence). V lost 0 bases and J lost 2, with 11 bases in between. In DNA, the CDR3 is TGCAGTGCTAGAGACTCGACAAGGACCTACGAGCAGTACTTC. Its protein is CSARDSTRTYEQYF.

This clonotype was detected many times. The J gene is TRBJ1-2, the V gene TRBV6-4; 10 bases are a match to TRBD1. The CDR3 loop spans 14 amino acids. The ends lost 6 bases at V and 5 bases at J; junction bases unmatched: 6. Germline V gene data show CDR1 as MRHNA and CDR2 as SNTAGT. In DNA, the CDR3 is TGTGCCAGCAGCCAGACAGGGGGCGTGTATGGCTACACCTTC. It yields the protein CASSQTGGVYGYTF.

As concerns this clonotype: With a much larger clone just one base away, this may be a read error. V and J are TRBV3-1 and TRBJ1-2, with D unresolved. The CDR3 covers 14 residues. The germline V gene encodes CDR1 LGHDT and CDR2 YNNKEL (reference sequence). Trimming shortened V by 0 bases and J by 3 bases, and 8 bases separated the two germline ends. The CDR3 sequence: CASSQDRVHYGYTF. The CDR3 nucleotides read TGTGCCAGCAGCCAAGATCGGGTTCACTATGGCTACACCTTC. Full variable domain (outside the CDR3, taken from reference TRBV3-1 and TRBJ1-2): DTAVSQTPKYLVTQMGNDKSIKCEQNLGHDTMYWYKQDSKKFLKIMFSYNNKELIINETVPNRFSPKSPDKAHLNLHINSLELGDSAVYFCASSQDRVHYGYTFGSGTRLTVV.

A word on this clonotype: This may be a read error, as it is one base from a much larger clone. The CDR3 nucleotides are TGCGCCAGCAGCTTGAGCGGACACCCCGTGGATGAGCAGTACTTC. Amino acids: CASSLSGHPVDEQYF. This chain joins TRBV5-1 and TRBJ2-5; TRBD1 or TRBD2 may be the D gene (5 bases each). Germline assignment: CDR1 SGHRS and CDR2 YFSETQ. Trimming shortened V by 1 base and J by 11 bases, and 21 bases separated the two germline ends. This CDR3 region has 15 residues.

This clonotype was observed at least ten times. This chain connects TRBV20-1 to TRBJ2-7; D is ambiguous. V was cut by 5 bases and J by 3 bases, with 11 bases left in between. Germline CDR1 DFQATT, CDR2 SNEGSKA (reference sequence). The CDR3 is 12 residues long. The CDR3 DNA reads as TGCAGTGCTGAAAGGACGGTCTACGAGCAGTACTTC. It encodes CSAERTVYEQYF.

This clonotype was seen a few times. This rearrangement joins TRBV28 to TRBJ1-4; TRBD1 matches at 9 bases. This CDR3 is built from 15 residues. V gave up 6 bases and J gave up 8 bases; unmatched junction bases: 10. Per the germline V gene, CDR1 is MDHEN and CDR2 is SYDVKM. CDR3 sequence reads: CASSLSGQGNEKLFF. As DNA, the CDR3 is TGTGCCAGCAGCCTCTCGGGACAGGGAAACGAAAAACTGTTTTTT.

This clonotype was observed many times. The chain joins TRBV20-1 to TRBJ2-5; D is uncertain. CDR1 and CDR2 (germline): DFQATT, SNEGSKA (reference sequence). The CDR3 is 12 residues long. With 3 bases removed from V and 1 base from J, the gap between germline ends came to 6 bases. CDR3 amino acids: CSASPSQETQYF. CDR3 sequence (DNA): TGCAGTGCTAGTCCATCCCAAGAGACCCAGTACTTC.

This clonotype was observed a few times. The junction departs from the called germline gene at one end, perhaps through a read error. V usage is TRBV12-5 and J usage is TRBJ2-1, with 7 bases fitting TRBD2. CDR1 LGHNT and CDR2 FRNRAP come from the germline V gene. The CDR3 loop spans 16 amino acids. Written as DNA, the CDR3 is TGTGTTAGTGGTTTGGGGCAGGGAGGGCCCTACAATGAGCAGTTCTTC. Protein: CVSGLGQGGPYNEQFF.

Concerning this clonotype itself: The conserved phenylalanine or tryptophan normally closing the CDR3 is absent here, so this likely arose from a read error. This chain uses TRBV30 with TRBJ2-5; D not certain. This CDR3 has 15 residues. V was clipped by 2 bases and J by 1 base, with 14 bases between them. Per the germline V gene, CDR1 is GTSNPN and CDR2 is SVGIG (reference sequence). The CDR3 sequence: CAWSTLGRRQETQYS. In nucleotides, the CDR3 is TGTGCCTGGAGTACCCTAGGTCGGCGCCAAGAGACCCAGTACTCC.

There are many counts of this clonotype. The rearrangement joins TRBV20-1 to TRBJ1-2; D unclear. The CDR3 runs to 14 residues. Trimming left V 4 bases short and J 1 base short, with 13 bases between. Germline V gene lookup returns CDR1 DFQATT and CDR2 SNEGSKA (reference sequence). The CDR3 sequence is CSAIVPGINYGYTF. CDR3 nucleotide sequence: TGCAGTGCTATCGTCCCAGGTATTAACTATGGCTACACCTTC.

The chain has TRBV3-1 and TRBJ2-3; 11 nucleotides match TRBD2. The CDR3 extends over 17 amino acids. V lost 0 bases and J lost 4; bases outside the gene matches: 6. Germline V gene sequence: CDR1 LGHDT, CDR2 YNNKEL (reference sequence). This chain's CDR3 is CASSQELAGAGSDTQYF. The DNA for the CDR3 is TGTGCCAGCAGCCAAGAACTAGCGGGGGCCGGATCAGATACGCAGTATTTT.

This clonotype appeared once. V is TRBV5-1 and J is TRBJ1-2; D is possibly TRBD1 (5 bases). The CDR3 covers 16 residues. V was cut by 0 bases and J by 6 bases, with 18 bases left in between. Germline loops: CDR1 SGHRS, CDR2 YFSETQ. In DNA, the CDR3 is TGCGCCAGCAGCTTGGCAGGGCAGGGTGGGGACCATGGCTACACCTTC. Translating it yields CASSLAGQGGDHGYTF.

Notes on this clonotype: A single base separates this from a much larger clone, so it may be a read error. The chain joins TRBV7-9 to TRBJ1-2; no definite D call. Germline values: CDR1 SEHNR, CDR2 FQNEAQ (reference sequence). The V end lost 5 bases, the J end lost 5 bases, and 15 bases lay between the germline ends. The CDR3 contains 14 residues. The CDR3 bases are TGTGCCAGCAGCCCCCGAATTATGAGTTATGGCTACACCTTC. This gives the protein CASSPRIMSYGYTF.

The V call is TRBV11-2, the J call TRBJ2-7, with unresolved D. V gave up 3 bases and J gave up 6 bases, with 15 bases separating them. The CDR3 covers 14 residues. The V gene's germline CDR1 is SGHAT and CDR2 FQNNGV. The CDR3 loop is CASSFFQDRFEQYF. The DNA for the CDR3 is TGTGCCAGCAGCTTTTTCCAGGACCGTTTCGAGCAGTACTTC.

Concerning this clonotype: This may be a read error: a much more frequent sequence differs by one nucleotide. The genes are TRBV20-1 and TRBJ2-5; perhaps D is TRBD1 or TRBD2 (5 bases each). This CDR3 contains 16 residues. Germline V gene lookup returns CDR1 DFQATT and CDR2 SNEGSKA (reference sequence). The ends were cut back, 3 bases at V and 11 bases at J, with 28 bases in the middle. CDR3 sequence reads: CSARTRGERVYNEQYF. For the CDR3, the DNA is TGCAGTGCTAGGACACGGGGCGAAAGGGTCTACAATGAGCAGTACTTC.

This clonotype showed up many times. The chain is built from TRBV15 and TRBJ2-5; the match to TRBD1 covers 7 bases. Germline loops: CDR1 LNHNV, CDR2 YYDKDF (reference sequence). V gave up 5 bases and J gave up 5 bases; unmatched junction bases: 8. This CDR3 comprises 14 residues. The CDR3 bases are TGTGCCACCAGCTCCCGCAGGGGGTTCGAGACCCAGTACTTC. Amino acids: CATSSRRGFETQYF.

As regards this clonotype: This may arise from a read error, as a much more abundant clone is one base away. The J gene is TRBJ1-2, the V gene TRBV11-2; 7 nucleotides match TRBD1. The germline gives CDR1 SGHAT, CDR2 FQNNGV. The CDR3 is 15 residues long. The CDR3 reads CASSSSDQGGYGCTF. In nucleotides, the CDR3 is TGTGCCAGCAGCTCGTCCGACCAGGGGGGCTATGGCTGCACCTTC.

Ten or more counts support this clonotype. The chain is built from TRBV20-1 and TRBJ1-4; D is perhaps TRBD1 (5 bases). Trimming removed 6 bases at V and 8 bases at J, with 13 bases between. The CDR3 has 12 residues. Germline V gives CDR1 DFQATT, CDR2 SNEGSKA (reference sequence). The CDR3 protein is CSAHGRGEKLFF. The CDR3 coding sequence is TGCAGTGCCCACGGGCGGGGGGAAAAACTGTTTTTT.

This clonotype was recorded a few times. This sequence may be a read error, since a much larger clone differs from it by one base. This rearrangement joins TRBV7-2 to TRBJ1-2; TRBD1 might be the D (5 bases). V lost 4 bases and J lost 6, with 15 bases in between. Germline lookup yields CDR1 SGHTA and CDR2 FQGNSA. CDR3 length: 14 amino acids. The DNA for the CDR3 is TGTGCCAGCAGCTCCCCCGGGGGGTGCGATGGCTACACCTTC. Translating it yields CASSSPGGCDGYTF.

As for this clonotype: One base away lies a much larger clone, so this may be a sequencing read error. The chain couples TRBV9 to TRBJ1-2; 7 bases fit TRBD1. The CDR3 loop spans 15 amino acids. After removal of 3 bases from V and 8 bases from J, the junction contained 13 bases not matched to a gene. Germline loops: CDR1 SGDLS, CDR2 YYNGEE. The CDR3 spells CASSEGGRQGYGYTF. The CDR3 DNA reads as TGTGCCAGCAGCGAGGGCGGGAGACAGGGTTACGGCTACACCTTC.

This clonotype was observed at least ten times. The V and J genes are TRBV12-3 or TRBV12-4 and TRBJ1-1; D gene unclear. Between the trimmed V and J ends, which lost 3 bases and 5 bases, there was a span of 13 bases. CDR3 length equals 14 residues. The CDR3 reads CASSLSQAHTEAFF. The DNA for the CDR3 is TGTGCCAGCAGTTTGTCCCAGGCTCATACTGAAGCTTTCTTT.